The 28 T cell receptor beta chains below all came from one sample that was sequenced in a study of T cell changes during pregnancy in multiple sclerosis. Produced via immunoSEQ multiplex PCR; TCRdb's table is partial and in-frame only. The sample consists of about 68,000 clones, just over 90% of them appearing once. The sequencing used peripheral blood, collected in the third trimester of pregnancy. The receptors stem from a female donor with multiple sclerosis, enrolled in a pregnancy study.

The chain couples TRBV27 to TRBJ1-2; TRBD1 might be the D (6 bases). CDR3 length: 12 residues. The ends were cut back, 6 bases at V and 4 bases at J, with 9 bases in the middle. The germline CDR1 and CDR2 sequences are MNHEY and SMNVEV (reference sequence). This chain's CDR3 is CASRGQTYGYTF. As DNA, the CDR3 is TGTGCCAGCAGAGGACAGACCTATGGCTACACCTTC.

The chain is built from TRBV6-5 and TRBJ2-7; TRBD1 agrees at 9 bases. The CDR3 has 14 amino acids. The V segment lost 6 bases and the J segment 1 base; nucleotides outside the gene matches: 4. Per the germline V gene, CDR1 is MNHEY and CDR2 is SVGAGI. CDR3 DNA sequence: TGTGCCAGCAGAGGACAGGGGATTTCCTACGAGCAGTACTTC. It translates to CASRGQGISYEQYF.

This chain links TRBV7-3 with TRBJ1-6; D is ambiguous. The CDR3 loop spans 14 amino acids. CDR1 is SGHTA and CDR2 is FQGTGA in the germline V gene. The germline V and J ends were trimmed by 1 base and 10 bases, with 11 bases remaining between them. The CDR3 here is CASSLKGSGSPLHF. The CDR3 region has the DNA TGTGCCAGCAGCTTAAAGGGAAGCGGATCACCCCTCCACTTT.

In this sample, this clone turned up once. The rearrangement joins TRBV11-2 to TRBJ1-1, with D perhaps TRBD1 (5 bases). V was clipped by 2 bases and J by 1 base, with 11 bases between them. This CDR3 is built from 15 residues. CDR1 SGHAT and CDR2 FQNNGV come from the germline V gene. CDR3 nucleotides: TGTGCCAGCAGCTTACGGATGGGGCGGAACACTGAAGCTTTCTTT. Amino acid sequence: CASSLRMGRNTEAFF.

The chain employs TRBV19 and TRBJ2-1; 7 nucleotides align to TRBD2. This CDR3 has 16 residues. Germline CDR1 LNHDA, CDR2 SQIVND (reference sequence). V was pared by 5 bases and J by 2 bases, with 9 bases of the junction left unmatched. For the CDR3, the DNA is TGTGCCAGTAGTCCCCGGACTAGTGCTACCTACAATGAGCAGTTCTTC. Protein product: CASSPRTSATYNEQFF.

This clone has a single count. This rearrangement joins TRBV10-3 to TRBJ2-3; TRBD2 matches at 7 bases. Germline V gene sequence: CDR1 ENHRY, CDR2 SYGVKD. The V gene end was trimmed by 2 bases and the J gene end by 1 base; junction bases not matched to a gene: 0. The CDR3 is 14 amino acids. The CDR3 coding sequence is TGTGCCATCAGTGAGCGGGGGGGCACAGATACGCAGTATTTT. Its translation is CAISERGGTDTQYF.

Concerning this clone: The sample holds other DNA sequences that translate to the same CDR3. The chain carries TRBV11-2 and TRBJ2-5; TRBD1 might be the D (6 bases). Germline-derived CDR1 and CDR2 are SGHAT and FQNNGV. V lost 4 bases, J lost 5 bases, and 14 bases lay in between. CDR3 length: 14 residues. CDR3 in amino acids: CASSWGQGWETQYF. The CDR3 DNA is TGTGCCAGCAGCTGGGGGCAGGGCTGGGAGACCCAGTACTTC. Filled out from reference TRBV11-2 and TRBJ2-5, the complete variable domain reads EAGVAQSPRYKIIEKRQSVAFWCNPISGHATLYWYQQILGQGPKLLIQFQNNGVVDDSQLPKDRFSAERLKGVDSTLKIQPAKLEDSAVYLCASSWGQGWETQYFGPGTRLLVL.

This chain uses TRBV7-9 with TRBJ2-7, with a tentative D call TRBD1 (5 bases). The germline V and J ends were trimmed by 3 bases and 3 bases, with 12 bases remaining between them. The CDR3 extends over 14 amino acids. Germline V gives CDR1 SEHNR, CDR2 FQNEAQ (reference sequence). In DNA form, the CDR3 reads TGTGCCAGCAGCTTCCAGGGAAAAAACTACGAGCAGTACTTC. Protein product: CASSFQGKNYEQYF.

A single count supports this clone. CDR3 region: CASSQERGGAPDTQYF. The DNA for the CDR3 is TGTGCCAGCAGCCAAGAACGCGGGGGGGCTCCAGATACGCAGTATTTT. This rearrangement joins TRBV4-2 to TRBJ2-3; 9 nucleotides match TRBD2. Germline values: CDR1 LGHNA, CDR2 YNFKEQ. The CDR3 spans 16 residues. V was clipped by 0 bases and J by 4 bases; unmatched bases: 5.

The V call is TRBV7-8, the J call TRBJ1-4; 7 bases align to TRBD1. J was trimmed by 6 bases and V by 5 bases; bases with no gene match: 6. CDR3 length: 14 residues. Germline assignment: CDR1 SGHVS and CDR2 FQNEAQ. CDR3 amino acids: CASSTRQGDEKLFF. The DNA of the CDR3 is TGTGCCAGCAGCACTCGACAGGGCGATGAAAAACTGTTTTTT. Variable domain in full (rest from reference TRBV7-8 and TRBJ1-4): GAGVSQSPRYKVAKRGQDVALRCDPISGHVSLFWYQQALGQGPEFLTYFQNEAQLDKSGLPSDRFFAERPEGSVSTLKIQRTQQEDSAVYLCASSTRQGDEKLFFGSGTQLSVL.

The chain links TRBV13 to TRBJ1-1; TRBD1 is a possible D gene (6 bases). CDR1 is PRHDT and CDR2 is FYEKMQ in the germline V gene (reference sequence). The ends were cut back, 5 bases at V and 3 bases at J, with 16 bases in the middle. The CDR3 totals 15 residues. In DNA form, the CDR3 reads TGTGCCAGCAGCCCACAGGGAGACGGGTACACTGAAGCTTTCTTT. It is translated as CASSPQGDGYTEAFF.

This chain uses TRBV25-1 with TRBJ1-4; 10 bases agree with TRBD1. Germline V lookup: CDR1 MGHDK, CDR2 SYGVNS. Unmatched junction bases numbered 12, after V lost 5 bases and J lost 6 bases. This CDR3 region has 17 residues. In DNA, the CDR3 is TGTGCCAGCAGTCAGACAGGGGGCATCCCGGGGTATGAAAAACTGTTTTTT. Translated, it gives CASSQTGGIPGYEKLFF.

The chain couples TRBV14 to TRBJ1-2, with a possible D match to TRBD1 (5 bases). The V gene's germline CDR1 is SGHDN and CDR2 FVKESK. V lost 4 bases and J 8 bases, leaving 14 bases between the germline ends. The CDR3 totals 13 residues. The CDR3 coding sequence is TGTGCCAGCAGCCCTATACCCCAGGGAGGCTACACCTTC. Residues: CASSPIPQGGYTF.

This chain links TRBV7-9 with TRBJ2-3, with 10 bases aligning to TRBD2. The CDR3 length is 18 residues. With V trimmed by 6 bases and J by 2 bases, 14 bases remained unmatched. Germline V lookup: CDR1 SEHNR, CDR2 FQNEAQ (reference sequence). The DNA for the CDR3 is TGTGCCAGCAGTTTTCCCACTTTACTAGCGGGGTACACAGATACGCAGTATTTT. This translates into CASSFPTLLAGYTDTQYF.

The chain uses TRBV30 and TRBJ2-7; weak D call: TRBD1 (5 bases). The germline gives CDR1 GTSNPN, CDR2 SVGIG (reference sequence). The CDR3 is made up of 12 amino acids. Trimming left V 5 bases short and J 1 base short, with 9 bases between. The CDR3 DNA reads TGTGCCTGGGCGGCAGGGTCCTACGAGCAGTACTTC. Translated, it gives CAWAAGSYEQYF. Combining the CDR3 with reference TRBV30 and TRBJ2-7 gives the whole variable domain SQTIHQWPATLVQPVGSPLSLECTVEGTSNPNLYWYRQAAGRGLQLLFYSVGIGQISSEVPQNLSASRPQDRQFILSSKKLLLSDSGFYLCAWAAGSYEQYFGPGTRLTVT.

The chain couples TRBV29-1 to TRBJ1-4, with 7 bases identical to TRBD1. Looked up from germline, CDR1 is SQVTM and CDR2 is ANQGSEA. V lost 7 bases, J lost 4 bases, and 3 bases stayed unmatched. The CDR3 runs 12 residues. CDR3 in amino acids: CSATGLNEKLFF. DNA for the CDR3: TGCAGCGCGACAGGGCTTAATGAAAAACTGTTTTTT.

V and J are TRBV5-6 and TRBJ1-5; no clear D gene. Germline V gives CDR1 SGHDT, CDR2 YYEEEE. The CDR3 length is 13 residues. Trimming left V 4 bases short and J 5 bases short, with 10 bases between. This chain's CDR3 is CASSKDFDQPQHF. Here the CDR3 DNA reads TGTGCCAGCAGCAAAGACTTCGATCAGCCCCAGCATTTT.

The V gene is TRBV5-1, the J gene TRBJ1-5, with a tentative D call TRBD1 (6 bases). V was clipped by 4 bases and J by 7 bases, with 12 bases between them. The CDR3 is 13 residues long. Germline CDR1 is SGHRS and CDR2 is YFSETQ. The DNA of the CDR3 is TGCGCCAGCAGCAGCCTCCAGGGGCAGCCCCAGCATTTT. This gives the protein CASSSLQGQPQHF.

This rearrangement joins TRBV9 to TRBJ2-7; possible D gene TRBD2, 7 bases. Trimming took off 4 bases at V and 3 bases at J, with 14 bases between the two ends. The CDR3 has 14 amino acids. CDR1 SGDLS and CDR2 YYNGEE come from the germline V gene. CDR3 in amino acids: CASSLSGTNYEQYF. CDR3 in DNA: TGTGCCAGCAGCTTAAGCGGGACAAACTACGAGCAGTACTTC. Using reference TRBV9 and TRBJ2-7 for the parts outside the CDR3, the full variable domain is DSGVTQTPKHLITATGQRVTLRCSPRSGDLSVYWYQQSLDQGLQFLIQYYNGEERAKGNILERFSAQQFPDLHSELNLSSLELGDSALYFCASSLSGTNYEQYFGPGTRLTVT.

This chain links TRBV6-1 with TRBJ2-7, with 11 positions matching TRBD1. The CDR3 is 14 amino acids. Per germline, CDR1 MNHNS and CDR2 SASEGT. V gave up 7 bases and J gave up 2 bases; unmatched junction bases: 4. The CDR3 DNA reads TGTGCCAGCACCTGGGGACAGGGGGCCTACGAGCAGTACTTC. It specifies CASTWGQGAYEQYF.

This chain connects TRBV5-1 to TRBJ2-3, with 7 bases matching TRBD2. This CDR3 has 15 amino acids. V dropped 5 bases and J dropped 8; count of bases not matched to a gene: 14. CDR1 is SGHRS, CDR2 YFSETQ, per germline. The CDR3 DNA reads as TGCGCCAGCAGAGCCGGGACTACGGGTCTTGGTACGCAGTATTTT. Its protein is CASRAGTTGLGTQYF.

The CDR3 loop reads CATTSEQYF. CDR3 bases: TGTGCCACCACCAGTGAGCAGTACTTC. J is TRBJ2-7 and V is TRBV21-1; TRBD1, the D gene given by the table, was not confirmed from the DNA. TRBV21-1 is shown as a pseudogene. This CDR3 region has 9 residues.

This chain uses TRBV4-1 with TRBJ2-5; D might be TRBD2 (5 bases). Germline assignment: CDR1 MGHRA and CDR2 YSYEKL. CDR3 length equals 14 residues. V shed 3 bases and J shed 2 bases, with 10 bases lying between them. CDR3 sequence: CASSHLERQETQYF. CDR3 nucleotides: TGCGCCAGCAGCCATCTGGAGCGGCAAGAGACCCAGTACTTC.

V usage is TRBV25-1 and J usage is TRBJ2-7, with D tentatively TRBD1 (6 bases). Germline values: CDR1 MGHDK, CDR2 SYGVNS. CDR3 length equals 13 residues. The V gene lost 6 bases and the J gene lost 1 base, with 10 bases spanning the gap. CDR3 in amino acids: CASRPTGSYEQYF. DNA for the CDR3: TGTGCCAGCAGACCGACAGGATCCTACGAGCAGTACTTC.

The chain combines TRBV19 with TRBJ1-5; D is perhaps TRBD1 (5 bases). The CDR3 loop spans 15 amino acids. V was clipped by 3 bases and J by 1 base, with 10 bases between them. CDR1 is LNHDA and CDR2 is SQIVND in the germline V gene (reference sequence). The CDR3 region is CASSMERGSNQPQHF. DNA for the CDR3: TGTGCCAGTAGTATGGAAAGGGGAAGCAATCAGCCCCAGCATTTT. Complete variable domain (other parts from reference TRBV19 and TRBJ1-5): DGGITQSPKYLFRKEGQNVTLSCEQNLNHDAMYWYRQDPGQGLRLIYYSQIVNDFQKGDIAEGYSVSREKKESFPLTVTSAQKNPTAFYLCASSMERGSNQPQHFGDGTRLSIL.

The chain joins TRBV5-6 to TRBJ1-2, with a possible D match to TRBD1 (5 bases). The germline V gene has CDR1 SGHDT and CDR2 YYEEEE. The V end was cut by 4 bases, the J end by 3 bases, with 13 bases between. The CDR3 runs to 14 residues. The CDR3 is CASSPATGYYGYTF. In nucleotides, the CDR3 is TGTGCCAGCAGCCCAGCAACAGGATACTATGGCTACACCTTC.

The chain carries TRBV4-2 and TRBJ2-1; D remains unclear. V lost 0 bases, J lost 6 bases, and 9 bases lay in between. The CDR3 totals 14 residues. From germline, CDR1 is LGHNA and CDR2 YNFKEQ. CDR3 amino acids: CASSQEWSTNEQFF. The CDR3 DNA is TGTGCCAGCAGCCAAGAGTGGAGTACCAATGAGCAGTTCTTC.

The chain couples TRBV7-2 to TRBJ2-5; 10 positions match TRBD2. CDR1 is SGHTA, CDR2 FQGNSA, per germline. This CDR3 region has 16 residues. V lost 5 bases, J lost 4 bases, and 10 bases stayed unmatched. The CDR3 DNA is TGTGCCAGCAGCGCCCGGCCCGGACTAGCGGTAGAGACCCAGTACTTC. Its translation is CASSARPGLAVETQYF.